The sequence of this TCR beta chain was determined in a study of blood T cells in healthy people across ages. Study information: The template switching approach captured approximately one barcoded beta molecule for every two T cells.

This clonotype was seen only a few times. The antigen is undetermined. Study findings and constraints: The donors' CMV status was not determined, possibly confounding changes in expanded clonotypes.

Germline lookup yields CDR1 SGHRS and CDR2 YFSETQ. The CDR3 length is 15 residues. V dropped 5 bases and J dropped 4; count of bases not matched to a gene: 10. Next came a second PCR, run for about 7 to 12 cycles, which used a sample-barcoded 5' primer along with a J-beta primer mix. TCRdb analysed the 5' RACE reads with MiXCR anew, one entry per CDR3 protein. The table shows roughly 1,700,000 distinct CDR3 sequences, with 28% occurring only once. The rearrangement links TRBV5-1 to TRBJ2-7, with 9 bases fitting TRBD1. The receptor was isolated from a woman under 40 in good health. The sample comprised blood. CDR3 coding DNA: TGCGCCAGCAGGGACAGGGGCGAACTGGGATACGAGCAGTACTTC. Its protein product is CASRDRGELGYEQYF.